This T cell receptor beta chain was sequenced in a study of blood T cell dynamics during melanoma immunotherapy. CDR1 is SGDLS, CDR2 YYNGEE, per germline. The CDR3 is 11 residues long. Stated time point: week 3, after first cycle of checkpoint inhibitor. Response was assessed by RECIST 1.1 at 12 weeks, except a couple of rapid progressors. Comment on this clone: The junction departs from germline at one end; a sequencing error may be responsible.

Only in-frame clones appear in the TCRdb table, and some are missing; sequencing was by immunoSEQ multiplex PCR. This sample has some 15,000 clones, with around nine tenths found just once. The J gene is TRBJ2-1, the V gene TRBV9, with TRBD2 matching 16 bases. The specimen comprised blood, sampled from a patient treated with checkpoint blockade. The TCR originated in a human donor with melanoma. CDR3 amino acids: CGTSGRAEQFF. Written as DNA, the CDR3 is TGCGGGACTAGCGGGAGGGCTGAGCAGTTCTTC.